At least ten counts were recorded for the clone carrying this T cell receptor (beta chain). Template switching added a universal primer binding site, and final cDNA carried unique molecular identifiers. TCRdb re-called the 5' RACE reads with MiXCR, one entry per CDR3 protein. This sample yields approximately 700,000 distinct CDR3 sequences, of which approximately 6.1% are seen a single time; 1.5% to 2% belongs to the top ten. This entry comes from a study of identical twins. The donors were all healthy and Caucasian. The receptor's source is a man between 18 and 29 years old in good health. Sequenced input: naive T cells sorted from blood.

CDR3 loop: CASHNRGEGEKLFF. The CDR3 DNA sequence: TGTGCCAGCCATAACAGGGGAGAGGGGGAAAAACTGTTTTTT. The V gene is TRBV12-3 or TRBV12-4, the J gene TRBJ1-4, with TRBD1 matching over 7 bases. V trimming: 8 bases; J trimming: 8 bases; junction bases outside the gene matches: 11. The CDR3 length is 14 residues.